What follows describes a single TCR beta chain. CDR3 length equals 14 residues. J gave up 10 bases and V 3 bases, and 6 bases lay outside the gene matches. The germline gives CDR1 MRHNA, CDR2 SNTAGT. This specimen belongs to a study of blood T cell repertoires in COVID-19. Study information: Samples representing acute and convalescent COVID-19 were sourced from the United States, Italy and Spain.

Sequencing was performed with immunoSEQ multiplex PCR; in TCRdb, only in-frame clones are kept and a portion is missing. In the table there are roughly 150,000 clones, approximately 78% of which are singletons. The V gene is TRBV6-4, the J gene TRBJ2-1; 10 nucleotides match TRBD2. The clonotype originates from a man aged 55 to 70 who had recovered from COVID-19. The material sequenced was peripheral blood. The CDR3 DNA sequence: TGTGCCAGCAGTGAGGGACTAGCGTCGGTCGAGCAGTTCTTC. Its translation: CASSEGLASVEQFF.